This TCR beta chain originates from a study of Ad26.COV2.S vaccination and SARS-CoV-2 variants (dated by TCRdb to the early 2020s). A note on the overall study: Vaccine-arm donors were drawn from COV1001, a multicentre, randomized, double-blind, placebo-controlled phase I-IIa trial of Ad26.COV2.S in healthy adults. TCRbeta repertoire sequencing was used to assess the specificity and breadth of SARS-CoV-2-reactive T cell receptors after Ad26.COV2.S vaccination. Ad26.COV2.S was administered intramuscularly at a dose of 5x10^10 or 1x10^11 viral particles, either as one shot or as two shots given 56 days apart. Trial participants were randomized into five groups of five, in which low-dose or high-dose Ad26.COV2.S was given once or twice, or placebo was given on both occasions. A total of about 30 samples were included in the TCR-sequenced set, comprising roughly 19 Ad26.COV2.S vaccine recipients, 5 placebo recipients and 8 SARS-CoV-2 convalescent individuals. Investigators remained blinded to trial group allocation during experiments and outcome assessment. What the research found in general, with its limitations: Ad26.COV2.S recipients had higher spike-specific TCR breadth than placebo recipients (P = 0.0014). Vaccine and placebo recipients had comparable non-spike TCR breadth, which fits with the vaccine containing only spike. According to the authors, total T cell responses may have been underestimated by the TCR breadth and depth analyses. The study lacked the statistical power to compare responses across vaccine doses or regimens. After vaccination, substantial breadth of spike-specific CD8+ and CD4+ T cell responses was reported.

Interpreted using the paper, the treatment or condition label stands for: 15 to 20 received Ad26.COV2.S at low or high dose, single or two shots; 5 received placebo; per-sample allocation not given. Repertoires of vaccine and placebo recipients were sequenced from samples taken on day 63 after the first injection. Between 29 July and 7 August 2020, Cohort 1b enrolled around 24 adults aged 18-55 years at one site in Boston, USA. As a vaccine, Ad26.COV2.S was a replication-incompetent adenovirus type 26 vector that expressed a prefusion-stabilized SARS-CoV-2 spike protein derived from the original Wuhan strain. The immunoSEQ Assay was the method used to sequence TCRbeta CDR3 regions. After extraction, genomic DNA underwent amplification by bias-controlled multiplex PCR, followed by high-throughput sequencing. Concerning the study's data processing: Collapsing and filtering of sequences were performed to quantify the absolute abundance of each unique TCRbeta CDR3 region. T cell fraction was estimated by normalizing TCRbeta template counts to usable DNA, with usable DNA measured through amplification of reference genes found in all nucleated cells. Repertoire TCRs were annotated as SARS-CoV-2-specific by exact matching of V gene, CDR3 amino acid sequence and J gene to a known reactive TCR set. The reference SARS-CoV-2 TCR set was derived from MIRA and filtered for enrichment in COVID-19-positive ImmuneCODE repertoires, a step that removed public or cross-reactive TCRs. Using the MIRA antigens, annotated TCRs were further analysed by specific ORF or by position within an ORF. Breadth was defined as the number of annotated unique rearrangements divided by the total number of unique productive rearrangements, and depth was defined as the summed frequency of the annotated unique rearrangements. TCR breadth was compared between groups using two-sided Wilcoxon rank-sum tests. TCRdb took this table from immuneACCESS and kept in-frame rearrangements with V and J called. Such tables lack part of the clones; where checked against another copy, unresolved V genes explain under half of the gap, and the rest is unexplained. D and trimming come from the DNA, and the V and J calls and clone size come from that table. The sample table contains some 500,000 clones; only one count was recorded for 80% to 90% of them. The ten top clones hold roughly 2.5% of the sample.

The V and J ends are trimmed by 8 bases and 0 bases, leaving 8 bases between them. CDR1 and CDR2 were assigned from the germline V gene as SNHLY and FYNNEI. Inclusive of the bounding cysteine and phenylalanine, the CDR3 is 14 residues long. The retained sequence is limited to the CDR3, 42 bases, with the frame set at the first base. Worth noting for this clone: Its antigen is still unknown. Base qualities are not at hand, and no much larger clone is one base apart.

This TCR was recovered from a person between 18 and 60 years old who received the Ad26.COV2.S COVID-19 vaccine or a placebo. The rearrangement combines TRBV2 with TRBJ2-6; the D gene is unclear. The source was peripheral blood, collected in a trial of Ad26.COV2.S vaccine versus placebo. This receptor carries the CDR3 CASRAISGANVLTF. In nucleotides, the sequence is TGTGCCAGCCGGGCGATCTCTGGGGCCAACGTCCTGACTTTC. Supplemented by the reference TRBV2 and TRBJ2-6 proteins around the CDR3, the complete variable domain is EPEVTQTPSHQVTQMGQEVILRCVPISNHLYFYWYRQILGQKVEFLVSFYNNEISEKSEIFDDQFSVERPDGSNFTLKIRSTKLEDSAMYFCASRAISGANVLTFGAGSRLTVL.